These T cell receptor beta chains were read from a single sample in a study of cytomegalovirus exposure and HLA in healthy donors. Sequencing was performed with immunoSEQ multiplex PCR; in TCRdb, only in-frame clones are kept and a portion is missing. The repertoire holds 200,000 to 300,000 clones, with 84% as singletons. The sequencing sample was made of PBMCs. Receptors were obtained from a woman between 40 and 50 years old in good health and CMV-seropositive. The CDR3 runs from the conserved cysteine through the conserved F or W. Fields, in order: CDR3 DNA, CDR3 protein, D gene, V gene, CDR3 length, clone size, J gene. D genes are given only for firm matches. Size tells how often a clone was seen (once, few, many) or the class of an expanded clone, and some rows leave it out.

TGTGCCAGCAGTACGACAGGGTCGATAGAGACCCAGTACTTC	CASSTTGSIETQYF	TRBD1	TRBV28	14	NA	TRBJ2-5
TGCGCCAGCAGCTCCCGGGAAGCTTCGAACACCGGGGAGCTGTTTTTT	CASSSREASNTGELFF	NA	TRBV5-1	16	NA	TRBJ2-2
TGTGCCATCAGTGGGACAGACTATGGCTACACCTTC	CAISGTDYGYTF	NA	TRBV10-3	12	once	TRBJ1-2
TGTGCCTGGAGTACCGGGACAACTAATCAGCCCCAGCATTTT	CAWSTGTTNQPQHF	NA	TRBV30	14	NA	TRBJ1-5
TGCGCCAGCAGAGCCGGGGGTGTGGGTTATGGCTACACCTTC	CASRAGGVGYGYTF	NA	TRBV10-1	14	NA	TRBJ1-2
TGTGCCAGCAGCTTCCCCCCGGGTCCGAGGACAGAATGGGGGATCTTT	CASSFPPGPRTEWGIF	NA	TRBV7-2	16	NA	TRBJ1-1
TGTGCTGGGGGGGCCGGGTCAAGTTACGAGCAGTACTTC	CAGGAGSSYEQYF	NA	TRBV30	13	NA	TRBJ2-7
TGCGCCAGCAGCTTCCAGGGAAGCACAGATACGCAGTATTTT	CASSFQGSTDTQYF	NA	TRBV4-3	14	NA	TRBJ2-3
TGTGCCAGCAGTGCAGCTCCGGGGGACGACTATGGCTACACCTTC	CASSAAPGDDYGYTF	NA	TRBV2	15	NA	TRBJ1-2
TGTGCCAGCGACAGGGGTTTGAACACTGAAGCTTTCTTT	CASDRGLNTEAFF	TRBD1	TRBV30	13	NA	TRBJ1-1
TGCGCCAGCAGCCAAATTAGCGGGAGGATAGGCACCGGGGAGCTGTTTTTT	CASSQISGRIGTGELFF	TRBD2	TRBV4-3	17	once	TRBJ2-2
TGTGCCAGCAGTGAATTTGCGGCCTCCTACAATGAGCAGTTCTTC	CASSEFAASYNEQFF	NA	TRBV25-1	15	NA	TRBJ2-1
TGCAGCGCCCAGAGGGGGGGGAGCACTGAAGCTTTCTTT	CSAQRGGSTEAFF	NA	TRBV29-1	13	NA	TRBJ1-1
TGTGCCAGCACTCAGAATCCTAGCGGGAGCTATGAGCAGTTCTTC	CASTQNPSGSYEQFF	TRBD2	TRBV27	15	NA	TRBJ2-1
TGTGCCAGCAGCTTAGGTTCCGGGACTGAAGCTTTCTTT	CASSLGSGTEAFF	NA	TRBV5-5	13	NA	TRBJ1-1
TGTGCCAGCAGCTCCCCCCAGGGCGGTCAGCCCCAGCATTTT	CASSSPQGGQPQHF	NA	TRBV7-2	14	NA	TRBJ1-5
TGCAGCGTTGGGGAGGGCGCAGGGCCCTACGAGCAGTACTTC	CSVGEGAGPYEQYF	TRBD2	TRBV29-1	14	NA	TRBJ2-7
TGCGCCAGCAGCTTTGCGGGTCAAGAGACCCAGTACTTC	CASSFAGQETQYF	NA	TRBV5-1	13	NA	TRBJ2-5
TGTGCCAGCAGTTCGCACGGAGCGGGGGGCGAGCAGTACTTC	CASSSHGAGGEQYF	TRBD2	TRBV28	14	NA	TRBJ2-7
TGTGCCAGCAGTTTATCTAGCGGGAGGGGAATCAAGGGCACCGGGGAGCTGTTTTTT	CASSLSSGRGIKGTGELFF	TRBD2	TRBV28	19	NA	TRBJ2-2
TGCGCCAGCAGTGAGGTCGGAGCGGGAGAGGCCGTACTCACCGGGGAGCTGTTTTTT	CASSEVGAGEAVLTGELFF	TRBD2	TRBV10-2	19	NA	TRBJ2-2
TGTGCCAGCAGCGTAGCTAGTGTCTCCGGGGAGCTGTTTTTT	CASSVASVSGELFF	NA	TRBV9	14	NA	TRBJ2-2
TGTTCCAGCAGCTTAAGGCTCGACGACAGGGGAGCCTACGAGCAGTACTTC	CSSSLRLDDRGAYEQYF	TRBD1	TRBV7-9	17	NA	TRBJ2-7
TGTGCCAGCAGTCCCTCGACAGGGAATGAGCAGTTCTTC	CASSPSTGNEQFF	TRBD1	TRBV28	13	NA	TRBJ2-1
TGTGCCAGCATACGGGACAGGGGGGTAAGCAATCAGCCCCAGCATTTT	CASIRDRGVSNQPQHF	TRBD1	TRBV2	16	NA	TRBJ1-5
TGTGCCTGGGGGACTATCCGAAATGAGCAGTTCTTC	CAWGTIRNEQFF	TRBD2	TRBV30	12	few	TRBJ2-1
TGTGCCTGGGACAAGTCGAACACTGAAGCTTTCTTT	CAWDKSNTEAFF	NA	TRBV30	12	NA	TRBJ1-1